Below, one T cell receptor (beta chain) is given with its context. This sample is drawn from a study of blood T cell repertoires in COVID-19. Trimming removed 2 bases from V and 2 bases from J, with 21 bases in between. Germline assignment: CDR1 MDHEN and CDR2 SYDVKM. This CDR3 region has 18 residues. Profiling relied on immunoSEQ multiplex PCR, and the TCRdb table lists in-frame clones only, not all of them. The repertoire holds roughly 190,000 clones, with 76% as singletons. The TCR was taken from a woman aged 50 to 60 with acute COVID-19. The chain has TRBV28 and TRBJ1-1; D is ambiguous. The sample was PBMCs or T cells enriched from blood (not recorded which). The CDR3 sequence is CASSLESARLRGNTEAFF. The CDR3 DNA follows: TGTGCCAGCAGTTTAGAGTCGGCGAGGCTCCGGGGAAACACTGAAGCTTTCTTT.